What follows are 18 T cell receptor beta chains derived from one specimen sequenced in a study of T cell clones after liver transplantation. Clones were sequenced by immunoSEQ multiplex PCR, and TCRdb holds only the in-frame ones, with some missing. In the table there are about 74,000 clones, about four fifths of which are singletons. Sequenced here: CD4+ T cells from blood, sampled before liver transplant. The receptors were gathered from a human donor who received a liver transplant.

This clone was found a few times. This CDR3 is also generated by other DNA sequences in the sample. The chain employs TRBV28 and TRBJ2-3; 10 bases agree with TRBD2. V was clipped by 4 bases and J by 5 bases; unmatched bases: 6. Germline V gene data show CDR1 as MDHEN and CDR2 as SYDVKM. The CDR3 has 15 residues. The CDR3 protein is CASSSPAGGKDTQYF. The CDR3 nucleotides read TGTGCCAGCAGTTCTCCAGCGGGAGGGAAAGATACGCAGTATTTT.

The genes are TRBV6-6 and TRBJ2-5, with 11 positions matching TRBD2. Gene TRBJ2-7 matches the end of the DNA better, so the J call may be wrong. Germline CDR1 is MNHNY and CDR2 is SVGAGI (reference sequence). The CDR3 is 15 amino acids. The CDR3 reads CASSPSGRSSYEQYF. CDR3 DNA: TGTGCCAGCAGCCCTAGCGGGAGGAGCTCCTACGAGCAGTACTTC.

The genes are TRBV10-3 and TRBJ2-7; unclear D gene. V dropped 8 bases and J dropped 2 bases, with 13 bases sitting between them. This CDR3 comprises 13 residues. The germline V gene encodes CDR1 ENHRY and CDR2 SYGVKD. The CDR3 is CAIAGVSAYEQYF. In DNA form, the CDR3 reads TGTGCCATCGCCGGTGTCAGCGCCTACGAGCAGTACTTC.

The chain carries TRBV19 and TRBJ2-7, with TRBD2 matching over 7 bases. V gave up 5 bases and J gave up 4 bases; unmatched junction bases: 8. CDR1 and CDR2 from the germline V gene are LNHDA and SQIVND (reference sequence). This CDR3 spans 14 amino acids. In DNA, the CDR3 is TGTGCCAGTAGTCTCTTGGGCGGGAGTTACGAGCAGTACTTC. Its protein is CASSLLGGSYEQYF.

This CDR3 is CASSILTGSSAFF. CDR3 coding DNA: TGTGCCAGTAGTATCTTGACAGGGTCGTCGGCTTTCTTT. The chain carries TRBV19 and TRBJ1-1, with 7 positions matching TRBD1. Germline V lookup: CDR1 LNHDA, CDR2 SQIVND (reference sequence). The CDR3 runs 13 residues. V trimming: 3 bases; J trimming: 11 bases; junction bases outside the gene matches: 9.

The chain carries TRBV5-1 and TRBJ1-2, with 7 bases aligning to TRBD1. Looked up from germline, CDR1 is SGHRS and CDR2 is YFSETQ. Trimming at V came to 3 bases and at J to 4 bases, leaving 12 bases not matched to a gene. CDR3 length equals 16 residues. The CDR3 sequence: CASSSQQRTGVYGYTF. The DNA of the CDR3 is TGCGCCAGCAGCTCGCAACAGAGGACAGGAGTCTATGGCTACACCTTC.

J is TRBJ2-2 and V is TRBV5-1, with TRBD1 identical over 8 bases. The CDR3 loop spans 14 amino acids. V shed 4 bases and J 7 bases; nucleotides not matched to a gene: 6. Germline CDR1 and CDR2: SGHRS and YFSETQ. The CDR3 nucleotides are TGCGCCAGCAGCCGGACCACAGGGGGCGGGGAGCTGTTTTTT. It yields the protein CASSRTTGGGELFF.

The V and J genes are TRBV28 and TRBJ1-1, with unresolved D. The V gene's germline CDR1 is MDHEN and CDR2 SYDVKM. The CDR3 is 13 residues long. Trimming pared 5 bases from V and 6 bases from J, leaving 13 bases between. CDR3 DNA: TGTGCCAGCAGTCCCTCTCATCAAGCTGAAGCTTTCTTT. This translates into CASSPSHQAEAFF.

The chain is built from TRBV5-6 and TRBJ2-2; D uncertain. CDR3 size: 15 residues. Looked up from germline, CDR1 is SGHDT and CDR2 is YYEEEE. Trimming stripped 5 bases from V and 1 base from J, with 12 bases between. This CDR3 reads CASRVWGRNTGELFF. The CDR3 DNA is TGTGCCAGCAGGGTATGGGGTCGGAACACCGGGGAGCTGTTTTTT.

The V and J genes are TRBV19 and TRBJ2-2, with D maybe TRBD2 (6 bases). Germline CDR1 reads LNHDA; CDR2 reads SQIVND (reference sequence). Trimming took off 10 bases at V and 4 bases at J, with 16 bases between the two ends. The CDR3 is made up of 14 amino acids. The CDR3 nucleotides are TGTGCCACCTCACTAGCTGCGGGCACCGGGGAGCTGTTTTTT. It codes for CATSLAAGTGELFF.

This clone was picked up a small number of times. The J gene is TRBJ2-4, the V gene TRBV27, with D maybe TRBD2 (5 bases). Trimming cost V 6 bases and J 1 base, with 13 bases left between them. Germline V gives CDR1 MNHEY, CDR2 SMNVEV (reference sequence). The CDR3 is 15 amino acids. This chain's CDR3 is CASRATRRAKNIQYF. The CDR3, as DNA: TGTGCCAGCAGGGCTACCCGGAGGGCCAAAAACATTCAGTACTTC.

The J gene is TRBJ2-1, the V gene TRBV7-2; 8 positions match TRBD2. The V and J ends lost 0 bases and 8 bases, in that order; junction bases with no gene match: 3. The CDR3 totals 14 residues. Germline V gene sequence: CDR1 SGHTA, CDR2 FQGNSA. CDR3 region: CASSLAASGYEQFF. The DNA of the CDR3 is TGTGCCAGCAGCTTAGCGGCTAGCGGGTATGAGCAGTTCTTC. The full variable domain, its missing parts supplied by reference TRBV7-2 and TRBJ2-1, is GAGVSQSPSNKVTEKGKDVELRCDPISGHTALYWYRQSLGQGLEFLIYFQGNSAPDKSGLPSDRFSAERTGGSVSTLTIQRTQQEDSAVYLCASSLAASGYEQFFGPGTRLTVL.

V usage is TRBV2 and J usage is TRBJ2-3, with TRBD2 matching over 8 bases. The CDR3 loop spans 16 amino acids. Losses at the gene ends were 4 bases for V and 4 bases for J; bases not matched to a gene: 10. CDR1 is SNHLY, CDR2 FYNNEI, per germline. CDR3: CASSVASGSLADTQYF. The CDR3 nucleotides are TGTGCCAGCAGTGTAGCGAGCGGGAGTTTAGCAGATACGCAGTATTTT.

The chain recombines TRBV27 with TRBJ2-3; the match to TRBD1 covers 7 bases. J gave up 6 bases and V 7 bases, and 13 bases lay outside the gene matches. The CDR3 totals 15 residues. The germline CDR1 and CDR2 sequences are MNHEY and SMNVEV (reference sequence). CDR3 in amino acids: CASKSQGVTGDTQYF. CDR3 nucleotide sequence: TGTGCCAGCAAATCCCAGGGGGTTACGGGGGATACGCAGTATTTT.

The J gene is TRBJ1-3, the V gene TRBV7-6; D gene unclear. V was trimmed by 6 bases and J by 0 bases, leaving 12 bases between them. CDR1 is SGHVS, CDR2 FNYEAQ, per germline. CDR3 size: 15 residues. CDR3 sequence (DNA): TGTGCCAGCAGTGCGGACGGACTCTCTGGAAACACCATATATTTT. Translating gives CASSADGLSGNTIYF. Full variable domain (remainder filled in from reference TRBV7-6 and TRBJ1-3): GAGVSQSPRYKVTKRGQDVALRCDPISGHVSLYWYRQALGQGPEFLTYFNYEAQQDKSGLPNDRFSAERPEGSISTLTIQRTEQRDSAMYRCASSADGLSGNTIYFGEGSWLTVV.

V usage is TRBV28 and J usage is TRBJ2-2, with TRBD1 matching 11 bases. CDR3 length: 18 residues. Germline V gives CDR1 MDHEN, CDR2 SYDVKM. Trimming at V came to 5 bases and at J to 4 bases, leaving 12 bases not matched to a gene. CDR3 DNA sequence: TGTGCCAGCAGTCCCCTAGGACAGGGGGCGCGAGGCACCGGGGAGCTGTTTTTT. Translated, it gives CASSPLGQGARGTGELFF.

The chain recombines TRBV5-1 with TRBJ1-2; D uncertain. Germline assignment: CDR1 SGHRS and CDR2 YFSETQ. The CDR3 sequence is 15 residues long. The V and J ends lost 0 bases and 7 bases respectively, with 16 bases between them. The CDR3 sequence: CASSLVADLEGGYTF. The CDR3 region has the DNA TGCGCCAGCAGCTTGGTAGCAGACCTGGAGGGTGGCTACACCTTC.

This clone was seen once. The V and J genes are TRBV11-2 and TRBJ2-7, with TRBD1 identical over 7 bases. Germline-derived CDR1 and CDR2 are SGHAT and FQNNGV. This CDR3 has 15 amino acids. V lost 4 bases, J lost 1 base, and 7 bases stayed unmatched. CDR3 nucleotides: TGTGCCAGCAGCTCCACGACAGGGCCTTCCTACGAGCAGTACTTC. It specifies CASSSTTGPSYEQYF.